Presented here are 31 T cell receptor beta chains from one specimen sequenced in a study of cytomegalovirus exposure and HLA in healthy donors. PCR used 60 Vbeta primers and 13 Jbeta primers. Method: immunoSEQ multiplex PCR; TCRdb's copy keeps in-frame clones and lacks some. The sample consists of 130,000 to 150,000 clones, 79% of them appearing once. The sequenced sample was PBMCs. The source is a man between 18 and 29 years old in good health and CMV-seronegative.

This clone was recorded a few times. The V call is TRBV15, the J call TRBJ2-5; maybe TRBD1 (5 bases). Per the germline V gene, CDR1 is LNHNV and CDR2 is YYDKDF (reference sequence). Between the trimmed V and J ends, which lost 3 bases and 5 bases, there was a span of 10 bases. The CDR3 has 13 residues. The CDR3, as DNA: TGTGCCACCAGCAGGGACATTTGGGAGACCCAGTACTTC. Translation: CATSRDIWETQYF.

This clone has a handful of counts. V and J are TRBV30 and TRBJ1-4; 12 bases fit TRBD1. Germline lookup yields CDR1 GTSNPN and CDR2 SVGIG (reference sequence). The V segment lost 4 bases and the J segment 3 bases; nucleotides outside the gene matches: 6. The CDR3 has 16 residues. The CDR3 loop reads CAWTGTGGRANEKLFF. The DNA for the CDR3 is TGTGCCTGGACCGGGACAGGGGGCAGGGCTAATGAAAAACTGTTTTTT.

The chain has TRBV5-1 and TRBJ2-5, with 7 bases lining up with TRBD1. Losses at the gene ends were 4 bases for V and 3 bases for J; bases not matched to a gene: 6. This CDR3 region has 14 residues. Germline V gene data show CDR1 as SGHRS and CDR2 as YFSETQ. CDR3 DNA: TGCGCCAGCAGCCGCCCTGGGACAGAAGAGACCCAGTACTTC. Translating gives CASSRPGTEETQYF.

This clone was observed a few times. The genes are TRBV5-8 and TRBJ1-5; maybe TRBD1 (5 bases). This CDR3 has 13 residues. Germline assignment: CDR1 SGHTS and CDR2 YDEGEE. With 2 bases removed from V and 5 bases from J, the gap between germline ends came to 8 bases. The CDR3 sequence is CASSLDSYQPQHF. CDR3 nucleotides: TGTGCCAGCAGCTTAGACAGCTATCAGCCCCAGCATTTT.

The CDR3 DNA reads as TGTGCCAGCAGCCTTTGGGTAGAGGGGGCCCCAGGGGATGGCTACACCTTC. It encodes CASSLWVEGAPGDGYTF. The chain uses TRBV12-1 and TRBJ1-2; the D call of TRBD1 is as the table states it, not checked on the DNA. TRBV12-1 is a known pseudogene. The CDR3 consists of 17 residues.

The chain joins TRBV9 to TRBJ1-2; D gene ambiguous. The CDR3 runs to 15 residues. V was pared by 4 bases and J by 3 bases, with 16 bases between. Germline assignment: CDR1 SGDLS and CDR2 YYNGEE. The CDR3 sequence is CASSPSAGGHYGYTF. The CDR3, as DNA: TGTGCCAGCAGCCCCTCGGCCGGCGGGCACTATGGCTACACCTTC.

The rearrangement uses TRBV7-8 and TRBJ2-5, with TRBD2 as a possible D gene (5 bases). CDR1 SGHVS and CDR2 FQNEAQ come from the germline V gene. The CDR3 consists of 15 residues. V lost 1 base, J lost 5 bases, and 14 bases lay in between. CDR3 sequence (DNA): TGTGCCAGCAGCTTAGGTTATAGGCCGGGGGAGACCCAGTACTTC. It translates to CASSLGYRPGETQYF.

The chain employs TRBV5-1 and TRBJ2-5, with D perhaps matching TRBD1 (5 bases). Per germline, CDR1 SGHRS and CDR2 YFSETQ. The CDR3 spans 15 residues. Between the trimmed V and J ends, which lost 4 bases and 2 bases, there was a span of 15 bases. The CDR3 region has the DNA TGCGCCAGCAGCCCCGTCGGCAGGGTTCAAGAGACCCAGTACTTC. This gives the protein CASSPVGRVQETQYF.

This chain joins TRBV5-1 and TRBJ1-5; no firm D call. This CDR3 has 17 residues. Trimming removed 0 bases from V and 0 bases from J, with 13 bases in between. CDR1 and CDR2 from the germline V gene are SGHRS and YFSETQ. The CDR3 DNA follows: TGCGCCAGCAGCTTGGGGCCAAATCTGTATAGCAATCAGCCCCAGCATTTT. It specifies CASSLGPNLYSNQPQHF.

In this sample, this clone turned up once. CDR3 DNA: TGTGCCAGCAGTACGGTGGGGAGCTCCTACGAGCAGTACTTC. Protein sequence: CASSTVGSSYEQYF. This sequence joins TRBV6-5 and TRBJ2-7; possibly TRBD2 for D (5 bases). This CDR3 spans 14 amino acids. CDR1 MNHEY and CDR2 SVGAGI come from the germline V gene. V lost 5 bases, J lost 0 bases, and 11 bases lay in between.

The chain recombines TRBV4-2 with TRBJ2-2; no clear D. V was shortened by 0 bases and J by 4 bases, with 9 bases between the two germline ends. Germline assignment: CDR1 LGHNA and CDR2 YNFKEQ. The CDR3 contains 15 residues. CDR3 coding DNA: TGTGCCAGCAGCCAAGATTTGCGGCGCACCGGGGAGCTGTTTTTT. Protein sequence: CASSQDLRRTGELFF.

The rearrangement links TRBV5-1 to TRBJ1-1; D is uncertain. This CDR3 is built from 14 residues. V lost 1 base and J 0 bases, leaving 7 bases between the germline ends. Germline CDR1 SGHRS, CDR2 YFSETQ. The CDR3 nucleotides read TGCGCCAGCAGCTTGACAGAAGTGAACACTGAAGCTTTCTTT. It translates to CASSLTEVNTEAFF.

The chain couples TRBV19 to TRBJ1-2; 8 bases agree with TRBD1. The CDR3 contains 14 residues. Germline values: CDR1 LNHDA, CDR2 SQIVND (reference sequence). V shed 4 bases and J 3 bases; nucleotides not matched to a gene: 4. The CDR3 nucleotides read TGTGCCAGTAGTACCCCGGGACAGGACTATGGCTACACCTTC. Translated, it gives CASSTPGQDYGYTF.

J is TRBJ2-1 and V is TRBV18; 9 nucleotides agree with TRBD1. This CDR3 region has 16 residues. The V and J ends lost 0 bases and 6 bases, in that order; junction bases with no gene match: 6. Looked up from germline, CDR1 is KGHSH and CDR2 is LQKENI. The CDR3 sequence is CASSPPSQTGGNEQFF. CDR3 in DNA: TGTGCCAGCTCACCACCGTCTCAGACAGGGGGCAATGAGCAGTTCTTC.

The rearrangement links TRBV7-6 to TRBJ1-4, with D maybe TRBD1 (6 bases). This CDR3 region has 16 residues. Per germline, CDR1 SGHVS and CDR2 FNYEAQ. Trimming cost V 1 base and J 7 bases, with 16 bases left between them. CDR3 sequence: CASSLGRGGAGEKLFF. CDR3 in DNA: TGTGCCAGCAGCTTAGGTCGGGGGGGGGCCGGTGAAAAACTGTTTTTT.

In the case of this clone: This sample includes further DNA sequences coding for the same CDR3. The rearrangement uses TRBV15 and TRBJ2-1; 11 positions agree with TRBD1. The CDR3 has 15 amino acids. From germline, CDR1 is LNHNV and CDR2 YYDKDF (reference sequence). The V and J ends lost 0 bases and 8 bases, in that order; junction bases with no gene match: 3. The CDR3 spells CATSRDRTGGDEQFF. CDR3 in DNA: TGTGCCACCAGCAGAGATAGGACAGGGGGCGATGAGCAGTTCTTC.

This clone was observed a single time. The rearrangement joins TRBV30 to TRBJ1-1; D possibly corresponds to TRBD1 (6 bases). CDR1 GTSNPN and CDR2 SVGIG come from the germline V gene (reference sequence). Trimming took off 3 bases at V and 5 bases at J, with 16 bases between the two ends. This CDR3 spans 14 amino acids. As DNA, the CDR3 is TGTGCCTGGAGCCGGCGGGGGGCAAGGACTGAAGCTTTCTTT. Encoded protein: CAWSRRGARTEAFF.

This clone was seen just once. V usage is TRBV7-2 and J usage is TRBJ1-1, with D maybe TRBD1 (5 bases). V was shortened by 5 bases and J by 1 base, with 14 bases between the two germline ends. This CDR3 has 15 residues. Germline V gene data show CDR1 as SGHTA and CDR2 as FQGNSA. CDR3 in DNA: TGTGCCAGCAGCCCCTTAAGGCAGGGGAACACTGAAGCTTTCTTT. Its protein is CASSPLRQGNTEAFF. Full variable domain (outside the CDR3, taken from reference TRBV7-2 and TRBJ1-1): GAGVSQSPSNKVTEKGKDVELRCDPISGHTALYWYRQSLGQGLEFLIYFQGNSAPDKSGLPSDRFSAERTGGSVSTLTIQRTQQEDSAVYLCASSPLRQGNTEAFFGQGTRLTVV.

This chain joins TRBV11-3 and TRBJ2-3; unclear D gene. From germline, CDR1 is SGHNT and CDR2 YENEEA. CDR3 length: 12 residues. Trimming removed 5 bases at V and 3 bases at J, with 6 bases between. CDR3 DNA sequence: TGTGCCAGCAGCAGGAGTACAGATACGCAGTATTTT. It is translated as CASSRSTDTQYF. Together with reference TRBV11-3 and TRBJ2-3, the CDR3 gives the full variable domain: EAGVVQSPRYKIIEKKQPVAFWCNPISGHNTLYWYLQNLGQGPELLIRYENEEAVDDSQLPKDRFSAERLKGVDSTLKIQPAELGDSAVYLCASSRSTDTQYFGPGTRLTVL.

This clone was observed once. The chain joins TRBV5-6 to TRBJ2-3; 7 bases line up with TRBD2. CDR1 is SGHDT, CDR2 YYEEEE, per germline. The CDR3 contains 17 residues. Losses at the gene ends were 4 bases for V and 8 bases for J; bases not matched to a gene: 19. Written as DNA, the CDR3 is TGTGCCAGCAGCCCCACCCGGGGGGAGGGAGTTTTTGGTACGCAGTATTTT. It is translated as CASSPTRGEGVFGTQYF.

The rearrangement links TRBV7-9 to TRBJ1-1; tentatively, D is TRBD1 (6 bases). Germline V gene data show CDR1 as SEHNR and CDR2 as FQNEAQ (reference sequence). V gave up 2 bases and J gave up 6 bases, with 13 bases separating them. This CDR3 is built from 14 residues. CDR3 sequence (DNA): TGTGCCAGCAGCTTAAGTCGGGCAGGGGCTGAAGCTTTCTTT. Protein product: CASSLSRAGAEAFF.

The rearrangement links TRBV19 to TRBJ1-6; a weak D match, TRBD1 (5 bases). CDR1 and CDR2 from the germline V gene are LNHDA and SQIVND (reference sequence). The ends were cut back, 0 bases at V and 15 bases at J, with 21 bases in the middle. The CDR3 runs 16 residues. The CDR3, as DNA: TGTGCCAGTAGTATAGATTGGGCGGACATCGGAGTTAACCTCCACTTT. Translation: CASSIDWADIGVNLHF.

V gene TRBV4-1 combines with J gene TRBJ2-7; TRBD1 might be the D (5 bases). The CDR3 length is 18 residues. V gave up 1 base and J gave up 3 bases, with 22 bases separating them. The germline gives CDR1 MGHRA, CDR2 YSYEKL. The CDR3 DNA reads as TGCGCCAGCAGCCAAGGGGGCTTAGCCTCTGGGCTGGGCTACGAGCAGTACTTC. This encodes CASSQGGLASGLGYEQYF.

V usage is TRBV5-1 and J usage is TRBJ2-7; a weak D match, TRBD2 (6 bases). This CDR3 is 15 amino acids long. The V end was cut by 0 bases, the J end by 2 bases, with 12 bases between. Germline loops: CDR1 SGHRS, CDR2 YFSETQ. In DNA form, the CDR3 reads TGCGCCAGCAGCTTGGCAGACGGGAGACCCTACGAGCAGTACTTC. Its translation is CASSLADGRPYEQYF.

For the CDR3, the DNA is TGTGCCAGAAGCTTGGCCAGGAAAGAGGGTCAGCCCCAGCATTTT. It yields the protein CARSLARKEGQPQHF. The rearrangement links TRBV5-3 to TRBJ1-5; D call uncertain. TRBV5-3 is given ORF status, its function remaining uncertain. This CDR3 contains 15 residues. With 0 bases removed from V and 6 bases from J, the gap between germline ends came to 13 bases.

This rearrangement joins TRBV4-3 to TRBJ1-4; D is ambiguous. Trimming pared 0 bases from V and 12 bases from J, leaving 11 bases between. The CDR3 is 13 amino acids. The germline gives CDR1 LGHNA, CDR2 YSLEER. The CDR3 reads CASSQEAGPELFF. Here the CDR3 DNA reads TGCGCCAGCAGCCAAGAGGCAGGCCCGGAACTGTTTTTT.

The rearrangement uses TRBV29-1 and TRBJ2-3; D may be TRBD1 (5 bases). The germline V gene encodes CDR1 SQVTM and CDR2 ANQGSEA. Deletions cut 5 bases from V and 6 bases from J, with 9 bases between. This CDR3 comprises 11 residues. The CDR3 spells CSVHRGDTQYF. As DNA, the CDR3 is TGCAGCGTTCATAGGGGTGATACGCAGTATTTT.

The V gene is TRBV2, the J gene TRBJ2-1; D gene ambiguous. The CDR3 covers 12 residues. The germline V gene has CDR1 SNHLY and CDR2 FYNNEI. Trimming cost V 10 bases and J 5 bases, with 12 bases left between them. CDR3 in DNA: TGTGCCACCTACGGCGGCGACAATGAGCAGTTCTTC. It yields the protein CATYGGDNEQFF.

The chain recombines TRBV10-3 with TRBJ2-1; a possible D gene is TRBD1 (6 bases). Germline CDR1 reads ENHRY; CDR2 reads SYGVKD. This CDR3 has 14 amino acids. The V and J ends lost 6 bases and 5 bases respectively, with 14 bases between them. The CDR3: CAISMGHDNNEQFF. Here the CDR3 DNA reads TGTGCCATCAGCATGGGACACGATAACAATGAGCAGTTCTTC.

This chain uses TRBV18 with TRBJ2-7; 10 positions match TRBD1. This CDR3 region has 15 residues. In germline, CDR1 is KGHSH, CDR2 LQKENI. V was pared by 5 bases and J by 3 bases, with 7 bases of the junction left unmatched. The CDR3 reads CASSSSGTGDYEQYF. The DNA of the CDR3 is TGTGCCAGCTCATCTTCCGGGACAGGGGACTACGAGCAGTACTTC.

V and J are TRBV5-4 and TRBJ1-5; 7 bases line up with TRBD1. J was trimmed by 6 bases and V by 5 bases; bases with no gene match: 5. Germline loops: CDR1 SGHNT, CDR2 YYREEE (reference sequence). The CDR3 is 13 residues long. The CDR3 loop reads CASSRDRAQPQHF. The CDR3 nucleotides are TGTGCCAGCAGTCGTGACAGGGCTCAGCCCCAGCATTTT.